A selection of T cell receptor beta chains follows, all from one sample in a study of sequential checkpoint blockade in melanoma. Clones were sequenced by immunoSEQ multiplex PCR, and TCRdb holds only the in-frame ones, with some missing. The repertoire holds 15,000 to 20,000 clones, with 90% to 95% as singletons. Sample: CD8+ T cells sorted from blood (inferred from file names), taken from a patient given nivolumab and ipilimumab in sequence. These receptors were obtained from a human donor with melanoma. Each CDR3 is given without its conserved first and last residue. Not all rows give a size; the values are once, few, many and, for expanded clones, a class.

J,length,size,V,CDR3
TRBJ2-7,13,once,TRBV28,ASSLGPRGFYEQY
TRBJ2-7,12,.,TRBV6-5,ASSYSSGSYEQY
TRBJ1-2,14,.,TRBV4-1,ASSQFVGVTNYGYT
TRBJ1-2,13,once,TRBV4-3,ASSLTPGARQGYT
TRBJ2-7,14,.,TRBV5-6,ASSLAASGRSYEQY
TRBJ1-1,12,.,TRBV6-5,ASRQGFMNTEAF
TRBJ2-7,10,.,TRBV27,ASFSVSYEQY
TRBJ1-1,13,.,TRBV19,ASSIWADPNTEAF
TRBJ1-2,13,.,TRBV25-1,ASSESPGALFGYT
TRBJ1-6,12,few,TRBV21-1,ASSLGGRNSPLH
TRBJ2-7,15,.,TRBV5-1,ASSLLRPPMSSYEQY
TRBJ2-7,14,few,TRBV4-1,ASSQDPLGRTEEQY
TRBJ1-1,12,.,TRBV4-3,ASSHGTGGSEAF
TRBJ1-6,18,.,TRBV6-7,ASSYSMGTQGPLYNSPLH
TRBJ1-5,13,.,TRBV19,ASSIGAFSNQPQH
TRBJ1-3,13,.,TRBV15,ATSRRQGAGNTIY
TRBJ1-5,11,.,TRBV5-6,ASSLQDFQPQH
TRBJ1-1,14,.,TRBV4-2,ASSPGVRTGKTEAF
TRBJ2-1,13,.,TRBV19,ASSIGGDSHNEQF
TRBJ1-4,13,.,TRBV5-5,ASSSWAPTNEKLF
TRBJ1-1,10,.,TRBV7-9,ASSEQGQGAF
TRBJ1-2,12,.,TRBV7-8,ASSSNRGSNGYT
TRBJ2-7,14,.,TRBV28,ASSPPTAEVTYEQY
TRBJ2-7,10,.,TRBV30,AWSDSTYEQY
TRBJ2-2,11,.,TRBV5-1,ASSLTGSGELF
TRBJ1-2,13,.,TRBV28,ASRPWTENSYGYT
TRBJ1-4,12,.,TRBV4-3,ASSEGTGSEKLF
TRBJ1-1,11,.,TRBV28,ASRPLSLTEAF
TRBJ1-6,11,.,TRBV5-8,ASSWLHNSPLH
TRBJ2-7,12,.,TRBV28,ASRYRQSSYEQY
TRBJ1-2,14,few,TRBV13,ASSLAVTEPNYGYT